The rows below give T cell receptor beta chains drawn from one sample of a study of blood T cell repertoires in COVID-19. Clones were read by immunoSEQ multiplex PCR, and TCRdb kept only the in-frame ones, dropping some. Counted here are roughly 59,000 clones, around 85% occurring once; the ten biggest clones make up roughly 9.8%. Specimen: peripheral blood. These receptors all stem from a human donor in a cohort sampled during active COVID-19. The CDR3 runs from the conserved cysteine through the conserved F or W. The D gene is left open where the match is weak. Rows may omit the clone size; those that give it use once, few, many or a size class.

TRBJ2-3 | 17 | NA | NA | TRBV5-1 | CASSSLSNRRRTDTQYF | TGCGCCAGCAGCTCCCTCAGTAACAGGCGCCGCACAGATACGCAGTATTTT
TRBJ2-1 | 18 | TRBD2 | NA | TRBV24-1 | CATSDRGTSGTVRNEQFF | TGTGCCACCAGTGATCGTGGGACTAGCGGGACCGTACGCAATGAGCAGTTCTTC
TRBJ2-1 | 15 | TRBD2 | NA | TRBV7-8 | CASSRREAGDNEQFF | TGTGCCAGCAGCCGCCGGGAAGCGGGGGACAATGAGCAGTTCTTC
TRBJ2-7 | 15 | TRBD1 | NA | TRBV28 | CASSPTGADHSGQYF | TGTGCCAGCAGTCCGACAGGGGCCGATCATAGCGGGCAGTACTTC
TRBJ1-5 | 19 | TRBD1 | NA | TRBV6-4 | CASNPLSRGQTRGNQPQHF | TGTGCCAGCAACCCCCTCTCTCGGGGACAGACCCGGGGCAATCAGCCCCAGCATTTT
TRBJ1-2 | 17 | NA | NA | TRBV28 | CASFPGQRLGDNYGYTF | TGTGCCAGCTTCCCAGGACAGCGCCTCGGGGATAACTATGGCTACACCTTC
TRBJ2-7 | 13 | TRBD1 | NA | TRBV28 | CASRLGQAREQYF | TGTGCCAGCAGACTCGGACAGGCCAGGGAGCAGTACTTC
TRBJ2-7 | 15 | TRBD1 | NA | TRBV14 | CASSQEGTGVTGMYF | TGTGCCAGCAGCCAAGAGGGGACAGGGGTCACCGGGATGTACTTC
TRBJ2-7 | 15 | NA | NA | TRBV2 | CASTPPRGEVYEQYF | TGTGCCAGCACCCCGCCTAGGGGCGAAGTCTACGAGCAGTACTTC
TRBJ2-5 | 15 | TRBD2 | once | TRBV3-1/TRBV3-2 | CASSPWTSGGETQYF | TGTGCCAGCAGCCCTTGGACTAGCGGGGGGGAGACCCAGTACTTC
TRBJ2-5 | 14 | NA | NA | TRBV7-2 | CASTFFAEQETQYF | TGTGCCAGCACTTTTTTTGCGGAACAAGAGACCCAGTACTTC
TRBJ2-7 | 14 | NA | NA | TRBV19 | CASSLDPSPGEQYF | TGTGCCAGTAGCCTAGACCCAAGTCCCGGCGAGCAGTACTTC
TRBJ2-3 | 14 | TRBD1 | NA | TRBV19 | CASSPDRVADTQYF | TGTGCCAGTAGTCCGGACAGGGTAGCAGATACGCAGTATTTT
TRBJ2-7 | 17 | TRBD1 | NA | TRBV3-1/TRBV3-2 | CASSQGPGQGTYYEQYF | TGTGCCAGCAGCCAAGGGCCGGGACAGGGGACCTACTACGAGCAGTACTTC
TRBJ1-1 | 13 | NA | NA | TRBV28 | CASSGGGNTEAFF | TGTGCCAGCAGTGGGGGGGGAAACACTGAAGCTTTCTTT
TRBJ1-2 | 14 | NA | NA | TRBV28 | CASSFPGAAYGYTF | TGTGCCAGCAGTTTTCCTGGGGCCGCCTATGGCTACACCTTC
TRBJ2-4 | 17 | NA | NA | TRBV3-1/TRBV3-2 | CASSLWEADPAKNIQYF | TGTGCCAGCAGCCTTTGGGAGGCGGATCCGGCCAAAAACATTCAGTACTTC
TRBJ2-7 | 15 | NA | NA | TRBV7-9 | CASSFNDRSSYEQYF | TGTGCCAGCAGCTTTAACGACAGGAGCTCCTACGAGCAGTACTTC